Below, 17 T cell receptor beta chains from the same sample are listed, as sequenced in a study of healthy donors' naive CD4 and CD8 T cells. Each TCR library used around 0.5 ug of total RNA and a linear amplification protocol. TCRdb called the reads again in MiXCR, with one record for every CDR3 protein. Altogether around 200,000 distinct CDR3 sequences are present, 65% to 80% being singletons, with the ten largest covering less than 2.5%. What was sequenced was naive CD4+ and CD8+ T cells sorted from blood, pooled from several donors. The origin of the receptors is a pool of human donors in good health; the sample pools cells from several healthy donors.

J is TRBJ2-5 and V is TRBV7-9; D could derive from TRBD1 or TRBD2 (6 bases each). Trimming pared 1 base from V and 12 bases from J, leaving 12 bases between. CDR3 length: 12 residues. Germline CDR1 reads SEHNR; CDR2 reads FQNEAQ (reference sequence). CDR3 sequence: CASSLGLGGKYF. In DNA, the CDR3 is TGTGCCAGCAGCTTAGGGCTGGGGGGCAAGTACTTC.

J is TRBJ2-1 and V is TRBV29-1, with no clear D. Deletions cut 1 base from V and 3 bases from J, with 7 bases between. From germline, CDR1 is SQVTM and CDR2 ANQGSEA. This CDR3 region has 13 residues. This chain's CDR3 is CSVEGPFYNEQFF. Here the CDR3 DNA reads TGCAGCGTTGAAGGCCCCTTCTACAATGAGCAGTTCTTC.

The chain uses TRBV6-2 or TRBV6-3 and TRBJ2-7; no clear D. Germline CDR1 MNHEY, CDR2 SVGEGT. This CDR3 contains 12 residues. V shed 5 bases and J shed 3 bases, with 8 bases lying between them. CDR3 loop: CASSQLGYEQYF. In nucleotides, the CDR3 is TGTGCCAGCAGTCAACTGGGCTACGAGCAGTACTTC.

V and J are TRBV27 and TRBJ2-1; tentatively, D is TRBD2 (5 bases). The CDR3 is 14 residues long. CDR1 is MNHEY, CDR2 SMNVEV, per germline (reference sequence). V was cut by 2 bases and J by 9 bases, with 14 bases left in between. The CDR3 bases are TGTGCCAGCAGTTTAGCGGACCAGCGGTTTGAGCAGTTCTTC. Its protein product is CASSLADQRFEQFF.

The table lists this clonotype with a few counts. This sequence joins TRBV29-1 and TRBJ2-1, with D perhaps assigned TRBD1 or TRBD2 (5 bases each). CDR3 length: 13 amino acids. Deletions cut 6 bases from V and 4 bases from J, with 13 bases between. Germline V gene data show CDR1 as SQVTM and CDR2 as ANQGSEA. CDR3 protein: CSVTGTAYNEQFF. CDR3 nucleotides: TGCAGCGTGACCGGGACGGCATACAATGAGCAGTTCTTC.

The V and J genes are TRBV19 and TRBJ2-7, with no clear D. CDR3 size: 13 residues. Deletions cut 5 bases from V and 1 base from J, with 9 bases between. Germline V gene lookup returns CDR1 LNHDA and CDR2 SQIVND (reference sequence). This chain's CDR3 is CASSPGRSYEQYV. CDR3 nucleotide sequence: TGTGCCAGTAGTCCCGGTAGGTCCTACGAGCAGTACGTC.

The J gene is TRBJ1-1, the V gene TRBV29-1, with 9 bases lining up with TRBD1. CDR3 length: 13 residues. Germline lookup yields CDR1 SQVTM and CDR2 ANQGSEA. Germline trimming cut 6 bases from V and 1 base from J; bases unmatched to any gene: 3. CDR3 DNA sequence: TGCAGCGTGAGGACAGGGGCGAACACTGAAGCTTTCTTT. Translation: CSVRTGANTEAFF.

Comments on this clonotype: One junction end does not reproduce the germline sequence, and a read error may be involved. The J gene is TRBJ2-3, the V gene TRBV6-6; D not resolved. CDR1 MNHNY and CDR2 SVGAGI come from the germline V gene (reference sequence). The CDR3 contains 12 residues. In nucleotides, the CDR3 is TGTGCTAGCAAGGACCTCACAGATACGCAGTATTTT. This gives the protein CASKDLTDTQYF.

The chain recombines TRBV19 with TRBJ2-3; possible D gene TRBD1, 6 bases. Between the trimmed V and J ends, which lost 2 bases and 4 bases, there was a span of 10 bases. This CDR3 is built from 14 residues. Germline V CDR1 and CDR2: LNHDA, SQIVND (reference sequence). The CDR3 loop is CASSITTGSDTQYF. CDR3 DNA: TGTGCCAGTAGTATAACGACAGGATCAGATACGCAGTATTTT.

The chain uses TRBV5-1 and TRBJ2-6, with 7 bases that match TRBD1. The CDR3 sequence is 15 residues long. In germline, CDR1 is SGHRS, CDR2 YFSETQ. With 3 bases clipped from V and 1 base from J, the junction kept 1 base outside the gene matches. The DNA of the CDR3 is TGCGCCAGCAGCTGGGGACAGTCTGGGGCCAACGTCCTGACTTTC. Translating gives CASSWGQSGANVLTF. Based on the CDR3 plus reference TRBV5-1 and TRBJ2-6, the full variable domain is KAGVTQTPRYLIKTRGQQVTLSCSPISGHRSVSWYQQTPGQGLQFLFEYFSETQRNKGNFPGRFSGRQFSNSRSEMNVSTLELGDSALYLCASSWGQSGANVLTFGAGSRLTVL.

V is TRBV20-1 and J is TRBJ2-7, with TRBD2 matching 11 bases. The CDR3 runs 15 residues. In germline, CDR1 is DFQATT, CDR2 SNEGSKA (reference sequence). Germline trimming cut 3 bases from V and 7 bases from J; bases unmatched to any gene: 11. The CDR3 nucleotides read TGCAGTGCTAGCCATACTAGCGGGAGAGGGGGAGAGCAGTACTTC. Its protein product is CSASHTSGRGGEQYF.

The CDR3 DNA follows: TGCGCCAGCAGCTTGAGGGGAGAGGGCAATCAGCCCCAGCATTTT. Its translation: CASSLRGEGNQPQHF. V and J are TRBV5-1 and TRBJ1-5, with D perhaps matching TRBD1 (5 bases). Trimming took off 1 base at V and 2 bases at J, with 10 bases between the two ends. This CDR3 has 15 amino acids. The germline CDR1 and CDR2 sequences are SGHRS and YFSETQ.

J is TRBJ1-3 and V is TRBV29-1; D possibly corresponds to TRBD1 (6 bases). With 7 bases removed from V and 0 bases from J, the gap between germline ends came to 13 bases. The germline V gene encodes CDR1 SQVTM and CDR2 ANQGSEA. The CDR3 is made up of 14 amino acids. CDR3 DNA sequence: TGCAGCGCGTTCGACAGGCCCTCTGGAAACACCATATATTTT. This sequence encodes CSAFDRPSGNTIYF.

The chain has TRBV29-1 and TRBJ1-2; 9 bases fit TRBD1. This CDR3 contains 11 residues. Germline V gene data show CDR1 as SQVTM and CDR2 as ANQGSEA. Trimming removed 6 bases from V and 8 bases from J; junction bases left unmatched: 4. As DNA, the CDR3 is TGCAGCGTCCGGGACAGGGTGGGCTACACCTTC. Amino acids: CSVRDRVGYTF.

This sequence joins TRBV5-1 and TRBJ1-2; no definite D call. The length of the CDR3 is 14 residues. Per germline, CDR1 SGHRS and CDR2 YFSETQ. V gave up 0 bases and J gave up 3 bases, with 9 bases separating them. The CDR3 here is CASSLEPRDYGYTF. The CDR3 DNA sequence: TGCGCCAGCAGCTTGGAACCGCGCGACTATGGCTACACCTTC. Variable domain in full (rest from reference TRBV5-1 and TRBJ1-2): KAGVTQTPRYLIKTRGQQVTLSCSPISGHRSVSWYQQTPGQGLQFLFEYFSETQRNKGNFPGRFSGRQFSNSRSEMNVSTLELGDSALYLCASSLEPRDYGYTFGSGTRLTVV.

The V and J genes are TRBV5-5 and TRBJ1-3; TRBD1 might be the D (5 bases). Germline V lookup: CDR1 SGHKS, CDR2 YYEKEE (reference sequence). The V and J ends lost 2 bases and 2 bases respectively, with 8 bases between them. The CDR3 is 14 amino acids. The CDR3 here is CASSFDSPGNTIYF. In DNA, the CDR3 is TGTGCCAGCAGCTTTGACAGTCCTGGAAACACCATATATTTT.

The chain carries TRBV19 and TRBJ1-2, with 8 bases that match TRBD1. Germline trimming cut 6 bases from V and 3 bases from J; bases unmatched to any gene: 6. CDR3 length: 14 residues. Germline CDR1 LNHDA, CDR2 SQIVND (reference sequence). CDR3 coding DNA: TGTGCCAGTAGCTCACAGGGGGAAGACTATGGCTACACCTTC. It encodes CASSSQGEDYGYTF.